This T cell receptor beta chain was captured in a study of blood T cell repertoires in COVID-19. Overall study context: Spain, Italy and the United States supplied samples that represented acute and convalescent COVID-19. PBMCs, B-cell-depleted T cells, or T cells provided the cDNA or gDNA that made up the material.

The trim removed 3 bases at V and 5 bases at J, leaving 3 bases unmatched. The CDR3 has 14 residues. The V gene's germline CDR1 is MDHEN and CDR2 SYDVKM. Source study methods: Amplification of reference gene primers was used by the study to estimate nucleated cell counts. Profiled with immunoSEQ multiplex PCR; TCRdb holds only in-frame clones, not every one. That table gives V, J and clone size, and the DNA gave D and trimming. The sample carries more than 250,000 clones, around 86% recorded once. Sequencing was carried out using peripheral blood. This sequence was found in a woman aged 25 to 39 who had recovered from COVID-19. This chain links TRBV28 with TRBJ2-1, with 8 nucleotides matching TRBD2. The CDR3 spells CASSFAGGNNEQFF. The CDR3 DNA is TGTGCCAGCAGTTTCGCGGGAGGAAACAATGAGCAGTTCTTC. The full variable domain, in which reference TRBV28 and TRBJ2-1 provide the parts outside the CDR3, is DVKVTQSSRYLVKRTGEKVFLECVQDMDHENMFWYRQDPGLGLRLIYFSYDVKMKEKGDIPEGYSVSREKKERFSLILESASTNQTSMYLCASSFAGGNNEQFFGPGTRLTVL.